This record covers a single T cell receptor (beta chain). Its antigen is undetermined. The sample comes from a study of cytomegalovirus exposure and HLA in healthy donors. Primers included in the PCR were 60 Vbeta and 13 Jbeta primers. Profiling relied on immunoSEQ multiplex PCR, and the TCRdb table lists in-frame clones only, not all of them. This table holds 100,000 to 150,000 clones, less than 85% found once. Findings and limits, study-wide: Previous analysis showed most TCR beta V segments were productive about 90% or about 30% of the time. An observed cluster of highly shared sequence variants was recorded as a likely sequencing artifact.

Looked up from germline, CDR1 is SEHNR and CDR2 is FQNEAQ (reference sequence). V was pared by 5 bases and J by 1 base, with 4 bases of the junction left unmatched. The CDR3 loop spans 15 amino acids. This chain joins TRBV7-9 and TRBJ2-1; 8 bases align to TRBD1. Source material: PBMCs. The sequence was obtained from a man between 40 and 49 years old in good health and CMV-seronegative. The CDR3 spells CASSPTGGSYNEQFF. The DNA of the CDR3 is TGTGCCAGCAGCCCTACAGGGGGATCCTACAATGAGCAGTTCTTC.